The T cell receptor beta chain under discussion was sequenced for a study of cytomegalovirus exposure and HLA in healthy donors. This clone was detected only a few times. Its cognate antigen is unknown. Overall study results and limits: Fewer N-insertions (relative to the approximately 670-donor mean) were reportedly seen in an Asian-associated ancestry cluster in a later analysis. As a later analysis revealed, most CMV-associated TCR beta chains appeared HLA-restricted. CMV serostatus was the sole immune exposure information available.

V dropped 5 bases and J dropped 3 bases, with 14 bases sitting between them. The CDR3 contains 15 residues. Germline CDR1 SGHAT, CDR2 FQDESV (reference sequence). The study ran its PCR with 60 Vbeta and 13 Jbeta primers. Libraries were prepared by immunoSEQ multiplex PCR; TCRdb keeps only in-frame clonotypes and omits some of them. The table has roughly 100,000 clones, 71% seen once. Sequences were obtained from PBMCs. The receptor was derived from a female donor in good health and CMV-seronegative. The chain joins TRBV11-1 to TRBJ2-1; the D gene is possibly TRBD1 (6 bases). CDR3 sequence reads: CASSPNRALYNEQFF. In DNA, the CDR3 is TGTGCCAGCAGCCCGAACAGGGCCCTCTACAATGAGCAGTTCTTC. Full variable domain (outside the CDR3, taken from reference TRBV11-1 and TRBJ2-1): EAEVAQSPRYKITEKSQAVAFWCDPISGHATLYWYRQILGQGPELLVQFQDESVVDDSQLPKDRFSAERLKGVDSTLKIQPAELGDSAMYLCASSPNRALYNEQFFGPGTRLTVL.